One and the same sample provided the 29 T cell receptor beta chains below, sequenced in a study of response to subunit inactivated influenza vaccine. TCRdb independently ran MiXCR on the RT-PCR reads; one entry per CDR3 protein. The table lists under 750,000 distinct CDR3 sequences, roughly 10% of them singletons. The sequencing here drew on PBMCs from blood, taken on the day of vaccination. These receptors were collected from a man in his forties or fifties who received an inactivated influenza vaccine.

As regards this clonotype: With a much larger clone just one base away, this may be a read error. The CDR3 does not close with the conserved phenylalanine or tryptophan, likely indicating a read error. The chain couples TRBV7-2 to TRBJ2-7; 8 bases fit TRBD1. V lost 1 base to trimming and J lost 3 bases; unmatched junction nucleotides: 2. The CDR3 has 14 residues. Germline CDR1 is SGHTA and CDR2 is FQGNSA. The CDR3 nucleotides are TGTGCCAGCAGCTTAGGGGACAGGTTCTACGAGCAGTACTCC. It specifies CASSLGDRFYEQYS.

The chain links TRBV20-1 to TRBJ1-2; 7 bases are shared with TRBD1. CDR3 size: 14 residues. V lost 5 bases to trimming and J lost 0 bases; unmatched junction nucleotides: 6. CDR1 and CDR2 (germline): DFQATT, SNEGSKA (reference sequence). CDR3 sequence (DNA): TGCAGTGCTCCCCGGGACAGAGCTAACTATGGCTACACCTTC. Protein product: CSAPRDRANYGYTF.

The rearrangement uses TRBV5-1 and TRBJ2-2; 10 nucleotides align to TRBD1. This CDR3 is 15 amino acids long. Per germline, CDR1 SGHRS and CDR2 YFSETQ. Losses at the gene ends were 2 bases for V and 4 bases for J; bases not matched to a gene: 2. This CDR3 reads CASSFWDRGTGELFF. CDR3 nucleotides: TGCGCCAGCAGCTTCTGGGACAGGGGCACCGGGGAGCTGTTTTTT.

This clonotype was found a few times. The chain couples TRBV10-3 to TRBJ2-3; a weak D match, TRBD1 (7 bases). The V end lost 5 bases, the J end lost 1 base, and 16 bases lay between the germline ends. There are 16 residues in the CDR3. Germline loops: CDR1 ENHRY, CDR2 SYGVKD. This chain's CDR3 is CAISTGAGGGTDTQYF. The CDR3 bases are TGTGCCATCAGTACAGGGGCCGGGGGAGGCACAGATACGCAGTATTTT.

V usage is TRBV5-5 and J usage is TRBJ1-5, with D perhaps TRBD1 (6 bases). V was cut by 4 bases and J by 1 base, with 12 bases left in between. CDR3 length equals 15 residues. Germline loops: CDR1 SGHKS, CDR2 YYEKEE (reference sequence). The CDR3 region is CASSAEGGSNQPQHF. CDR3 bases: TGTGCCAGCAGCGCTGAGGGGGGCAGCAATCAGCCCCAGCATTTT. The variable domain in full, with the rest retrieved from reference TRBV5-5 and TRBJ1-5, is DAGVTQSPTHLIKTRGQQVTLRCSPISGHKSVSWYQQVLGQGPQFIFQYYEKEERGRGNFPDRFSARQFPNYSSELNVNALLLGDSALYLCASSAEGGSNQPQHFGDGTRLSIL.

The table lists this clonotype with many counts. The V gene is TRBV11-2, the J gene TRBJ2-5, with TRBD1 matching over 11 bases. Losses at the gene ends were 4 bases for V and 4 bases for J; bases not matched to a gene: 5. Germline assignment: CDR1 SGHAT and CDR2 FQNNGV. The CDR3 has 15 residues. The DNA of the CDR3 is TGTGCCAGCAGCTACGGGACAGGGGGACGAGAGACCCAGTACTTC. Residues: CASSYGTGGRETQYF.

Concerning this clonotype: This may be a read error, as it is one base from a much larger clone. This chain uses TRBV29-1 with TRBJ2-7, with no clear D. The CDR3 is 13 residues long. The V gene lost 4 bases and the J gene lost 1 base, with 11 bases spanning the gap. Looked up from germline, CDR1 is SQVTM and CDR2 is ANQGSEA. The CDR3 loop reads CSVGSGQSYEQYF. The CDR3 coding sequence is TGCAGCGTTGGTTCTGGCCAGTCCTACGAGCAGTACTTC.

Only a few counts were recorded for this clonotype. The chain links TRBV12-3 or TRBV12-4 to TRBJ2-2; TRBD2 is a possible D gene (6 bases). This CDR3 spans 15 amino acids. V was cut by 7 bases and J by 0 bases, with 12 bases left in between. CDR3 sequence: CASNSGGANTGELFF. The CDR3 DNA follows: TGTGCCAGCAACTCCGGGGGAGCGAACACCGGGGAGCTGTTTTTT.

This clonotype showed up many times. The chain couples TRBV20-1 to TRBJ2-3; weak D call: TRBD2 (5 bases). Germline CDR1 DFQATT, CDR2 SNEGSKA (reference sequence). Trimming took off 3 bases at V and 2 bases at J, with 18 bases between the two ends. The CDR3 is 16 residues long. CDR3 loop: CSARFVLDYYTDTQYF. In DNA form, the CDR3 reads TGCAGTGCTAGGTTCGTCCTTGACTACTACACAGATACGCAGTATTTT.

This clonotype was observed a handful of times. The rearrangement joins TRBV7-2 to TRBJ2-1; no clear D gene. The germline CDR1 and CDR2 sequences are SGHTA and FQGNSA. This CDR3 contains 12 residues. The V end was cut by 5 bases, the J end by 9 bases, with 11 bases between. The CDR3 region is CASSRSATEQFF. The CDR3, as DNA: TGTGCCAGCAGCAGGAGTGCGACTGAGCAGTTCTTC.

This clonotype was counted many times. Written as DNA, the CDR3 is TGTGCCAGCAGCCAAGACCCCCGGGACTATGGCTACACCTTC. Its translation is CASSQDPRDYGYTF. The chain combines TRBV4-2 with TRBJ1-2; no definite D call. The V end lost 0 bases, the J end lost 3 bases, and 8 bases lay between the germline ends. Per the germline V gene, CDR1 is LGHNA and CDR2 is YNFKEQ. This CDR3 region has 14 residues.

This clonotype was seen only a few times. The chain is built from TRBV20-1 and TRBJ2-1, with D hard to call. The CDR3 length is 14 residues. Germline CDR1 reads DFQATT; CDR2 reads SNEGSKA (reference sequence). V dropped 1 base and J dropped 7 bases, with 14 bases sitting between them. CDR3 nucleotides: TGCAGTGCTAGAGTGATAGGGCTCGTGAATGAGCAGTTCTTC. Translation: CSARVIGLVNEQFF.

The table lists this clonotype with many counts. CDR3 loop: CAISQDRGSYNEQFF. The CDR3 DNA reads TGTGCCATCAGTCAGGACAGGGGCTCCTACAATGAGCAGTTCTTC. The J gene is TRBJ2-1, the V gene TRBV10-3; 9 nucleotides agree with TRBD1. After removal of 5 bases from V and 0 bases from J, the junction contained 2 bases not matched to a gene. CDR1 and CDR2 (germline): ENHRY, SYGVKD. CDR3 length equals 15 residues.

There are a few counts of this clonotype. The chain joins TRBV12-3 or TRBV12-4 to TRBJ1-2; maybe TRBD1 (6 bases). CDR3 length: 13 amino acids. V lost 8 bases to trimming and J lost 1 base, with 11 bases between them. The CDR3 DNA reads as TGTGCCAGCCGTCAGGGGTTTAACTATGGCTACACCTTC. Translation: CASRQGFNYGYTF.

Here the CDR3 DNA reads TGCGCCAGCAGCCAAGATAACACCCCTAGGGTTGAAGGCTACACCTTC. This translates into CASSQDNTPRVEGYTF. The J gene is TRBJ1-2, the V gene TRBV4-3; no reliable D call. CDR1 LGHNA and CDR2 YSLEER come from the germline V gene. The CDR3 loop spans 16 amino acids. Trimming took off 0 bases at V and 8 bases at J, with 19 bases between the two ends.

At least ten counts were recorded for this clonotype. The V and J genes are TRBV28 and TRBJ2-2; D is possibly TRBD1 (5 bases). Looked up from germline, CDR1 is MDHEN and CDR2 is SYDVKM. CDR3 size: 18 residues. The V and J ends lost 4 bases and 3 bases respectively, with 21 bases between them. The CDR3 region is CASSSIWIGQGHTGELFF. Written as DNA, the CDR3 is TGTGCCAGCAGTTCAATCTGGATAGGGCAGGGCCACACCGGGGAGCTGTTTTTT.

This clonotype was seen repeatedly, ten times or more. This sequence joins TRBV14 and TRBJ2-3; 9 bases map to TRBD1. V was clipped by 4 bases and J by 3 bases; unmatched bases: 5. Germline-derived CDR1 and CDR2 are SGHDN and FVKESK. The CDR3 is 15 residues long. CDR3 in amino acids: CASSRTGVVTDTQYF. CDR3 nucleotide sequence: TGTGCCAGCAGCCGGACAGGGGTTGTAACAGATACGCAGTATTTT.

This clonotype was observed a few times. V and J are TRBV25-1 and TRBJ2-7; TRBD1 matches at 7 bases. CDR1 MGHDK and CDR2 SYGVNS come from the germline V gene. CDR3 length equals 16 residues. V gave up 4 bases and J gave up 1 base; unmatched junction bases: 10. Here the CDR3 DNA reads TGTGCCAGCAGTGGACTGACAGGGCTATTGTCCTACGAGCAGTACTTC. This sequence encodes CASSGLTGLLSYEQYF.

In its sample, this clonotype was seen a few times. The chain has TRBV12-3 or TRBV12-4 and TRBJ1-1; D may be TRBD1 (6 bases). The CDR3 contains 13 residues. The ends were cut back, 9 bases at V and 0 bases at J, with 11 bases in the middle. The CDR3 here is CASSDRLNTEAFF. The DNA for the CDR3 is TGTGCCAGTTCCGACAGGTTGAACACTGAAGCTTTCTTT.

This clonotype was seen a few times. This chain connects TRBV30 to TRBJ1-5; D is perhaps TRBD1 (5 bases). The CDR3 has 16 amino acids. Trimming shortened V by 4 bases and J by 1 base, and 17 bases separated the two germline ends. Germline V gene lookup returns CDR1 GTSNPN and CDR2 SVGIG (reference sequence). The CDR3 reads CAWTKKGGGSNQPQHF. The CDR3 DNA reads as TGTGCCTGGACCAAAAAAGGTGGGGGGAGCAATCAGCCCCAGCATTTT. The whole variable domain, filled in from reference TRBV30 and TRBJ1-5, reads SQTIHQWPATLVQPVGSPLSLECTVEGTSNPNLYWYRQAAGRGLQLLFYSVGIGQISSEVPQNLSASRPQDRQFILSSKKLLLSDSGFYLCAWTKKGGGSNQPQHFGDGTRLSIL.

CDR3 protein: CASSQGEQGAREKLFF. DNA for the CDR3: TGTGCCAGCAGCCAGGGTGAACAGGGGGCGCGTGAAAAACTGTTTTTT. The chain is built from TRBV4-2 and TRBJ1-4; 9 bases are a match to TRBD1. V trimming: 3 bases; J trimming: 7 bases; junction bases outside the gene matches: 9. Germline V gene data show CDR1 as LGHNA and CDR2 as YNFKEQ. There are 16 residues in the CDR3.

In its sample, this clonotype was seen a few times. The rearrangement joins TRBV6-1 to TRBJ2-2, with D possibly matching TRBD2 (5 bases). V was clipped by 6 bases and J by 2 bases, with 16 bases between them. The CDR3 is 16 amino acids. Germline lookup yields CDR1 MNHNS and CDR2 SASEGT. In nucleotides, the CDR3 is TGTGCCAGCAGAGGCCGGCCGGGGATAAACACCGGGGAGCTGTTTTTT. This encodes CASRGRPGINTGELFF.

There are a few counts of this clonotype. The chain combines TRBV7-9 with TRBJ2-3; a weak D match, TRBD1 (5 bases). Per germline, CDR1 SEHNR and CDR2 FQNEAQ (reference sequence). This CDR3 is 14 amino acids long. V lost 4 bases, J lost 6 bases, and 14 bases lay in between. The CDR3: CASSYGHGSDTQYF. As DNA, the CDR3 is TGTGCCAGCAGCTATGGACACGGATCGGATACGCAGTATTTT.

The genes are TRBV7-9 and TRBJ2-5; unclear D gene. The CDR3 covers 13 residues. Germline CDR1 is SEHNR and CDR2 is FQNEAQ (reference sequence). With 5 bases removed from V and 2 bases from J, the gap between germline ends came to 9 bases. This CDR3 is CASSPLVQETQYF. The DNA of the CDR3 is TGTGCCAGCAGCCCTCTCGTTCAAGAGACCCAGTACTTC. Using reference TRBV7-9 and TRBJ2-5 for the parts outside the CDR3, the full variable domain is DTGVSQNPRHKITKRGQNVTFRCDPISEHNRLYWYRQTLGQGPEFLTYFQNEAQLEKSRLLSDRFSAERPKGSFSTLEIQRTEQGDSAMYLCASSPLVQETQYFGPGTRLLVL.

This clonotype was counted ten times or more. The chain joins TRBV29-1 to TRBJ1-3; the D is unclear. V was cut by 4 bases and J by 4 bases, with 14 bases left in between. The length of the CDR3 is 14 residues. Per germline, CDR1 SQVTM and CDR2 ANQGSEA. The CDR3 is CSVVRLVEGNTIYF. The CDR3 nucleotides read TGCAGCGTTGTTCGCTTGGTAGAAGGAAACACCATATATTTT. Full variable domain (missing parts from reference TRBV29-1 and TRBJ1-3): SAVISQKPSRDICQRGTSLTIQCQVDSQVTMMFWYRQQPGQSLTLIATANQGSEATYESGFVIDKFPISRPNLTFSTLTVSNMSPEDSSIYLCSVVRLVEGNTIYFGEGSWLTVV.

This clonotype showed up many times. This chain uses TRBV6-2 or TRBV6-3 with TRBJ2-2; D is perhaps TRBD1 (6 bases). This CDR3 has 14 amino acids. V shed 6 bases and J shed 1 base, with 9 bases lying between them. Germline V gene data show CDR1 as MNHEY and CDR2 as SVGEGT. CDR3 DNA: TGTGCCAGCAGCCGGACAGAGAACACCGGGGAGCTGTTTTTT. Translation gives CASSRTENTGELFF.

The chain combines TRBV30 with TRBJ2-7, with D possibly being TRBD1 (6 bases). The V gene's germline CDR1 is GTSNPN and CDR2 SVGIG (reference sequence). Trimming pared 5 bases from V and 0 bases from J, leaving 11 bases between. This CDR3 spans 13 amino acids. The DNA for the CDR3 is TGTGCCTGGGCGACGACAGGCTCCTACGAGCAGTACTTC. Its translation is CAWATTGSYEQYF.

This clonotype appeared a few times. The V call is TRBV6-5, the J call TRBJ2-3, with TRBD2 matching over 11 bases. After removal of 4 bases from V and 7 bases from J, the junction contained 10 bases not matched to a gene. Germline V gene data show CDR1 as MNHEY and CDR2 as SVGAGI. The CDR3 runs to 16 residues. For the CDR3, the DNA is TGTGCCAGCAGTTTCGATCTAGCGGGGGGACCTAATACGCAGTATTTT. As protein: CASSFDLAGGPNTQYF.

The V and J genes are TRBV6-5 and TRBJ2-3, with 7 bases aligning to TRBD2. The CDR3 is 18 amino acids. Trimming removed 2 bases from V and 1 base from J; junction bases left unmatched: 12. Looked up from germline, CDR1 is MNHEY and CDR2 is SVGAGI. CDR3 sequence (DNA): TGTGCCAGCAGTTACACGTTACCCGGGACTATCGGCACAGATACGCAGTATTTT. This sequence encodes CASSYTLPGTIGTDTQYF.